This T cell receptor (beta chain) was identified during a study of T cells after yellow fever vaccination. MiXCR, run by TCRdb on the 5' RACE reads, gives a single entry per CDR3 protein. The data contain about 360,000 distinct CDR3 sequences, 6% to 8% of them seen just once; the ten biggest clones take up over 12%. Germline CDR1 reads MDHEN; CDR2 reads SYDVKM. The CDR3 is 13 amino acids. Between the trimmed V and J ends, which lost 5 bases and 2 bases, there was a span of 7 bases. Sequences were derived from PBMCs, sampled 5 days after the yellow fever booster vaccination. The genes are TRBV28 and TRBJ2-1; D may be TRBD2 (5 bases). This sequence originates from a man in his thirties or forties who received the YFV17D yellow fever vaccine. The CDR3 spells CASSGLPYNEQFF. The CDR3 DNA reads as TGTGCCAGCAGTGGACTCCCCTACAATGAGCAGTTCTTC.